The 8 T cell receptor beta chains presented below share a single source sample, sequenced in a study of OX40 agonist ivuxolimab in advanced cancers. Here immunoSEQ multiplex PCR was the method, and the copy in TCRdb shows in-frame clones only, minus some. The sample shows approximately 17,000 clones, about 83% of them seen only once. The source was CD4+ or CD8+ T cells sorted from blood, collected in a trial of the OX40 agonist ivuxolimab. These receptors were obtained from an adult with an advanced solid tumor such as melanoma, head and neck, liver or kidney cancer.

The chain uses TRBV7-6 and TRBJ2-2; maybe TRBD2 (7 bases). The CDR3 sequence is 17 residues long. Germline V gene sequence: CDR1 SGHVS, CDR2 FNYEAQ. V dropped 5 bases and J dropped 0 bases, with 16 bases sitting between them. The CDR3 here is CASSMGGRSSNTGELFF. CDR3 bases: TGTGCCAGCAGCATGGGGGGGCGCAGTTCGAACACCGGGGAGCTGTTTTTT.

The V and J genes are TRBV27 and TRBJ2-7; D is ambiguous. The germline V gene encodes CDR1 MNHEY and CDR2 SMNVEV (reference sequence). This CDR3 region has 13 residues. Trimming took 5 bases from V and 5 from J, leaving 13 bases between them. CDR3 nucleotide sequence: TGTGCCAGCAGTCCGATGCGCCAGGACGAGCAGTACTTC. Translating gives CASSPMRQDEQYF.

The J gene is TRBJ2-3, the V gene TRBV28; maybe TRBD2 (6 bases). V lost 5 bases, J lost 3 bases, and 12 bases lay in between. Germline values: CDR1 MDHEN, CDR2 SYDVKM. The length of the CDR3 is 14 residues. CDR3 loop: CASSLGSRTDTQYF. The CDR3 DNA follows: TGTGCCAGCAGTCTCGGGAGTAGGACAGATACGCAGTATTTT.

The chain uses TRBV7-2 and TRBJ1-1, with D perhaps TRBD1 (6 bases). The CDR3 has 15 residues. Germline CDR1 SGHTA, CDR2 FQGNSA. The V end lost 2 bases, the J end lost 0 bases, and 10 bases lay between the germline ends. DNA for the CDR3: TGTGCCAGCAGCTTATCGGGGGGCATGAACACTGAAGCTTTCTTT. It specifies CASSLSGGMNTEAFF.

The rearrangement joins TRBV19 to TRBJ2-3, with 8 bases identical to TRBD1. The V segment lost 6 bases and the J segment 2 bases; nucleotides outside the gene matches: 10. Germline loops: CDR1 LNHDA, CDR2 SQIVND (reference sequence). CDR3 length: 16 residues. The CDR3 here is CASRAGGVLVTDTQYF. Here the CDR3 DNA reads TGTGCCAGTAGGGCAGGGGGCGTACTGGTCACAGATACGCAGTATTTT.

This clone is labeled as medium-sized. The chain employs TRBV7-9 and TRBJ2-7; 13 positions agree with TRBD2. V lost 5 bases to trimming and J lost 6 bases; unmatched junction nucleotides: 10. There are 16 residues in the CDR3. Germline V gene lookup returns CDR1 SEHNR and CDR2 FQNEAQ (reference sequence). CDR3 in amino acids: CASSQGLAGVFFEQYF. CDR3 in DNA: TGTGCCAGCAGCCAAGGACTAGCGGGAGTATTTTTCGAGCAGTACTTC.

The chain has TRBV9 and TRBJ1-4, with a tentative D call TRBD1 (6 bases). The CDR3 length is 17 residues. CDR1 and CDR2 from the germline V gene are SGDLS and YYNGEE. The V gene lost 4 bases and the J gene lost 6 bases, with 22 bases spanning the gap. In nucleotides, the CDR3 is TGTGCCAGCAGCCCTGGACAGCCGGGCGGCTGGGATGAAAAACTGTTTTTT. It specifies CASSPGQPGGWDEKLFF.

V usage is TRBV29-1 and J usage is TRBJ1-1; 10 bases fit TRBD1. Germline V gene sequence: CDR1 SQVTM, CDR2 ANQGSEA. V was pared by 5 bases and J by 3 bases, with 9 bases of the junction left unmatched. The CDR3 is 15 amino acids. DNA for the CDR3: TGCAGCGTTAGGACAGGGGGGATGAGGGACACTGAAGCTTTCTTT. This encodes CSVRTGGMRDTEAFF.